This T cell receptor beta chain was captured in a study of blood T cell repertoires in COVID-19. TCRdb's table, derived via immunoSEQ multiplex PCR, lists solely in-frame clones and lacks some. Among some 210,000 clones, about 91% were seen once, and the ten largest hold 1% to 1.5%. J was trimmed by 8 bases and V by 4 bases; bases with no gene match: 8. CDR1 SGHKS and CDR2 YYEKEE come from the germline V gene (reference sequence). CDR3 length equals 14 residues. The sequenced sample was peripheral blood. The sequence came from a man younger than 45 with acute or convalescent COVID-19. The V gene is TRBV5-5, the J gene TRBJ1-2; 10 positions match TRBD1. For the CDR3, the DNA is TGTGCCAGCAGCCTGGACAGGGGGTGGGGAGGCTACACCTTC. As protein: CASSLDRGWGGYTF.